These 28 T cell receptor beta chains were all obtained from the same sample, sequenced in a study of T cell changes during pregnancy in multiple sclerosis. The repertoire was sequenced with immunoSEQ multiplex PCR; TCRdb's copy has only in-frame clones and lacks some. The sample lists some 38,000 clones, more than 75% occurring once. Specimen: CD8+ T cells from peripheral blood mononuclear cells, collected in the third trimester of pregnancy. The receptors derive from a female donor with multiple sclerosis, enrolled in a pregnancy study.

This clone has more than one count but fewer than ten. The chain is built from TRBV4-2 and TRBJ2-1; 10 bases match TRBD2. Germline CDR1 reads LGHNA; CDR2 reads YNFKEQ. The V gene end was trimmed by 1 base and the J gene end by 8 bases; junction bases not matched to a gene: 8. The CDR3 covers 16 residues. CDR3 in DNA: TGTGCCAGCAGCCAAGCCCTAAGCGGGGGGGTAGATGAGCAGTTCTTC. Protein: CASSQALSGGVDEQFF.

The chain is built from TRBV11-2 and TRBJ2-3; the match to TRBD2 covers 11 bases. Trimming took 4 bases from V and 3 from J; bases not matched to a gene: 6. The germline CDR1 and CDR2 sequences are SGHAT and FQNNGV. CDR3 size: 16 residues. This chain's CDR3 is CASSSLAGGRTDTQYF. Written as DNA, the CDR3 is TGTGCCAGCAGCTCCTTAGCGGGGGGGAGAACAGATACGCAGTATTTT.

The chain recombines TRBV7-6 with TRBJ2-3, with TRBD2 identical over 8 bases. Trimming removed 5 bases from V and 5 bases from J; junction bases left unmatched: 9. Germline V gives CDR1 SGHVS, CDR2 FNYEAQ. There are 15 residues in the CDR3. Written as DNA, the CDR3 is TGTGCCAGCAGCCCCCGGCGGGGGGTGGAAGATACGCAGTATTTT. This gives the protein CASSPRRGVEDTQYF.

The chain has TRBV6-4 and TRBJ2-3; 10 bases align to TRBD1. The V segment lost 0 bases and the J segment 4 bases; nucleotides outside the gene matches: 1. CDR1 and CDR2 (germline): MRHNA, SNTAGT. The CDR3 is 15 residues long. The CDR3 DNA follows: TGTGCCAGCAGTGACTCGACAGGGGGCCCAGATACGCAGTATTTT. It is translated as CASSDSTGGPDTQYF.

This chain connects TRBV7-2 to TRBJ2-7; TRBD1 aligns across 9 bases. CDR3 length equals 16 residues. From germline, CDR1 is SGHTA and CDR2 FQGNSA. The V gene end was trimmed by 1 base and the J gene end by 4 bases; junction bases not matched to a gene: 8. This CDR3 is CASSLERGTGRYEQYF. The CDR3 DNA sequence: TGTGCCAGCAGCTTAGAAAGGGGGACAGGGAGATACGAGCAGTACTTC.

The chain is built from TRBV7-6 and TRBJ2-3; the match to TRBD1 covers 7 bases. J gave up 1 base and V 5 bases, and 3 bases lay outside the gene matches. Germline CDR1 reads SGHVS; CDR2 reads FNYEAQ. This CDR3 is 14 amino acids long. The CDR3 DNA sequence: TGTGCCAGCAGCCCCGGGACAGGCACAGATACGCAGTATTTT. It is translated as CASSPGTGTDTQYF.

This clone was seen only a few times. This chain joins TRBV30 and TRBJ1-6; the D gene is possibly TRBD1 (5 bases). The ends were cut back, 0 bases at V and 10 bases at J, with 10 bases in the middle. Germline CDR1 reads GTSNPN; CDR2 reads SVGIG (reference sequence). CDR3 length equals 13 residues. The CDR3 DNA sequence: TGTGCCTGGAGTGTACTCGACAGCTCACCCCTCCACTTT. Translated, it gives CAWSVLDSSPLHF.

The chain has TRBV30 and TRBJ1-3; D gene uncertain. This CDR3 has 14 amino acids. CDR1 and CDR2 from the germline V gene are GTSNPN and SVGIG (reference sequence). Trimming took off 2 bases at V and 2 bases at J, with 10 bases between the two ends. The CDR3 loop reads CAWSLDLPGNTIYF. The CDR3 bases are TGTGCCTGGAGTTTAGATTTACCTGGAAACACCATATATTTT.

The chain has TRBV6-6 and TRBJ2-5, with D possibly matching TRBD2 (7 bases). The length of the CDR3 is 16 residues. Germline V lookup: CDR1 MNHNY, CDR2 SVGAGI (reference sequence). Trimming shortened V by 8 bases and J by 6 bases, and 25 bases separated the two germline ends. The CDR3 nucleotides read TGTGCCAGCCTCCGGGGGGTTCTAGACAGGAGGCAGACCCAGTACTTC. Encoded protein: CASLRGVLDRRQTQYF.

This clone was recorded only once. The chain uses TRBV7-2 and TRBJ1-6, with D unclear. The germline CDR1 and CDR2 sequences are SGHTA and FQGNSA. V dropped 1 base and J dropped 0 bases, with 10 bases sitting between them. CDR3 length equals 17 residues. This chain's CDR3 is CASSLVGRSSYNSPLHF. For the CDR3, the DNA is TGTGCCAGCAGCTTAGTCGGTAGAAGCTCCTATAATTCACCCCTCCACTTT.

This rearrangement joins TRBV7-8 to TRBJ1-5, with 11 positions matching TRBD1. The germline V gene has CDR1 SGHVS and CDR2 FQNEAQ. J lost 6 bases, V lost 5 bases, and 9 bases had no gene match. This CDR3 has 16 residues. The CDR3 is CASSPLRDRGSQPQHF. In DNA form, the CDR3 reads TGTGCCAGCAGCCCACTCCGGGACAGGGGGAGTCAGCCCCAGCATTTT.

The CDR3 region is CSASLNTEAFF. Here the CDR3 DNA reads TGCAGTGCAAGCCTCAACACTGAAGCTTTCTTT. This chain uses TRBV20-1 with TRBJ1-1; no clear D gene. Trimming took off 6 bases at V and 2 bases at J, with 7 bases between the two ends. This CDR3 contains 11 residues. Germline CDR1 reads DFQATT; CDR2 reads SNEGSKA (reference sequence).

The chain uses TRBV6-5 and TRBJ2-7; possible D gene TRBD2, 6 bases. Germline V gene lookup returns CDR1 MNHEY and CDR2 SVGAGI. The CDR3 contains 14 residues. V lost 6 bases to trimming and J lost 2 bases, with 14 bases between them. CDR3 nucleotide sequence: TGTGCCAGCAGCGCCCTGGGCGGGGCCTACGAGCAGTACTTC. It translates to CASSALGGAYEQYF.

The chain has TRBV6-5 and TRBJ2-6; 11 bases are shared with TRBD1. The trim removed 8 bases at V and 0 bases at J, leaving 0 bases unmatched. The CDR3 loop spans 15 amino acids. Germline assignment: CDR1 MNHEY and CDR2 SVGAGI. CDR3: CASGTGGSGANVLTF. In nucleotides, the CDR3 is TGTGCCAGCGGGACAGGGGGCTCTGGGGCCAACGTCCTGACTTTC.

The chain uses TRBV7-4 and TRBJ1-1; 11 nucleotides match TRBD1. The CDR3 loop spans 18 amino acids. V was pared by 1 base and J by 1 base, with 8 bases of the junction left unmatched. Germline assignment: CDR1 SGHVT and CDR2 SQSDAQ. This chain's CDR3 is CASSLVRDRGTGNTEAFF. As DNA, the CDR3 is TGTGCCAGCAGCTTAGTTAGGGACAGGGGGACTGGGAACACTGAAGCTTTCTTT.

This clone was observed once. The genes are TRBV9 and TRBJ2-5, with 13 bases matching TRBD2. J lost 5 bases, V lost 3 bases, and 10 bases had no gene match. This CDR3 is built from 17 residues. The germline gives CDR1 SGDLS, CDR2 YYNGEE. The CDR3 DNA is TGTGCCAGCAGCGGGGGACTAGCGGGGCCACCGGCGGAGACCCAGTACTTC. Its translation is CASSGGLAGPPAETQYF.

The rearrangement joins TRBV4-1 to TRBJ1-6; D uncertain. CDR1 and CDR2 from the germline V gene are MGHRA and YSYEKL. There are 19 residues in the CDR3. V shed 0 bases and J shed 0 bases, with 15 bases lying between them. The CDR3 sequence: CASSQDVRTTGSYNSPLHF. DNA of the CDR3: TGCGCCAGCAGCCAAGATGTTCGCACCACGGGCTCCTATAATTCACCCCTCCACTTT.

This CDR3 reads CASSQDSLLYEQYF. In DNA, the CDR3 is TGTGCCAGTAGTCAAGACAGCTTACTCTACGAGCAGTACTTC. The chain joins TRBV19 to TRBJ2-7; possible D gene TRBD1, 5 bases. CDR1 LNHDA and CDR2 SQIVND come from the germline V gene (reference sequence). There are 14 residues in the CDR3. The V gene lost 5 bases and the J gene lost 3 bases, with 14 bases spanning the gap.

The V call is TRBV11-2, the J call TRBJ2-3; 10 bases align to TRBD1. Germline CDR1 reads SGHAT; CDR2 reads FQNNGV. V lost 6 bases and J lost 5; bases outside the gene matches: 8. This CDR3 is 15 amino acids long. The CDR3 region has the DNA TGTGCCAGCAGAGCTATCGGACAGGGGGTAGATACGCAGTATTTT. Its translation: CASRAIGQGVDTQYF.

This sequence joins TRBV19 and TRBJ1-5, with a tentative D call TRBD1 (6 bases). Germline CDR1 is LNHDA and CDR2 is SQIVND (reference sequence). The CDR3 runs to 17 residues. Between the trimmed V and J ends, which lost 4 bases and 6 bases, there was a span of 22 bases. The DNA of the CDR3 is TGTGCCAGTAGTACCAAGGAGGCACGGGGAGGGGGTCAGCCCCAGCATTTT. Protein sequence: CASSTKEARGGGQPQHF.

The CDR3 reads CASSPLTGLNPGELFF. The CDR3 DNA is TGTGCCAGCTCACCACTGACAGGGCTAAACCCCGGGGAGCTGTTTTTT. This rearrangement joins TRBV18 to TRBJ2-2, with TRBD1 identical over 7 bases. This CDR3 has 16 residues. The J segment lost 6 bases and the V segment lost 1 base, leaving 8 bases of the junction unmatched. The germline V gene has CDR1 KGHSH and CDR2 LQKENI.

The rearrangement joins TRBV11-2 to TRBJ1-3; the D is unclear. This CDR3 comprises 19 residues. The germline V gene encodes CDR1 SGHAT and CDR2 FQNNGV. The V gene lost 3 bases and the J gene lost 0 bases, with 21 bases spanning the gap. CDR3 sequence reads: CASSFPGLYSEGSGNTIYF. CDR3 DNA sequence: TGTGCCAGCAGCTTCCCCGGGTTGTATTCAGAGGGCTCTGGAAACACCATATATTTT.

In its sample, this clone was seen a few times. The V gene is TRBV30, the J gene TRBJ1-5; the D gene is possibly TRBD1 (5 bases). The germline V gene has CDR1 GTSNPN and CDR2 SVGIG (reference sequence). The V end lost 0 bases, the J end lost 0 bases, and 12 bases lay between the germline ends. This CDR3 has 16 amino acids. The CDR3 here is CAWSVPTDGSNQPQHF. The CDR3, as DNA: TGTGCCTGGAGTGTACCGACAGATGGTAGCAATCAGCCCCAGCATTTT.

This sequence joins TRBV6-5 and TRBJ1-2; D not certain. The V end was cut by 2 bases, the J end by 4 bases, with 5 bases between. The CDR3 covers 12 residues. Germline assignment: CDR1 MNHEY and CDR2 SVGAGI. The CDR3: CASSYGAYGYTF. The CDR3 DNA reads as TGTGCCAGCAGTTACGGAGCCTATGGCTACACCTTC.

The chain couples TRBV5-4 to TRBJ1-2; 11 bases line up with TRBD1. Germline-derived CDR1 and CDR2 are SGHNT and YYREEE (reference sequence). The CDR3 extends over 19 amino acids. Trimming took 3 bases from V and 4 from J; bases not matched to a gene: 17. The CDR3 DNA sequence: TGTGCCAGCAGCTCGACCGGGACAGGGGGACCGAGGCGGGGCTATGGCTACACCTTC. Translating it yields CASSSTGTGGPRRGYGYTF.

The CDR3: CSASSVTQYF. The CDR3 DNA follows: TGCAGTGCTAGTAGTGTGACCCAGTACTTC. This chain joins TRBV20-1 and TRBJ2-5; D call uncertain. Germline lookup yields CDR1 DFQATT and CDR2 SNEGSKA (reference sequence). V was trimmed by 3 bases and J by 7 bases, leaving 6 bases between them. This CDR3 contains 10 residues.

This clone was found once. The CDR3 sequence is CASSSRPAAGGTDTQYF. The CDR3 coding sequence is TGCGCCAGCAGCTCCCGGCCGGCAGCGGGGGGCACAGATACGCAGTATTTT. The chain combines TRBV5-1 with TRBJ2-3; 8 nucleotides match TRBD2. J was trimmed by 1 base and V by 3 bases; bases with no gene match: 10. The CDR3 length is 17 residues. Per germline, CDR1 SGHRS and CDR2 YFSETQ. The full variable domain, rest sourced from reference TRBV5-1 and TRBJ2-3, is KAGVTQTPRYLIKTRGQQVTLSCSPISGHRSVSWYQQTPGQGLQFLFEYFSETQRNKGNFPGRFSGRQFSNSRSEMNVSTLELGDSALYLCASSSRPAAGGTDTQYFGPGTRLTVL.

The chain is built from TRBV27 and TRBJ1-5; tentative D call: TRBD1 (5 bases). This CDR3 has 17 residues. CDR1 and CDR2 (germline): MNHEY, SMNVEV (reference sequence). Between the trimmed V and J ends, which lost 0 bases and 0 bases, there was a span of 12 bases. CDR3 nucleotide sequence: TGTGCCAGCAGTTTATCGGGCAGGGTGTATAGCAATCAGCCCCAGCATTTT. It translates to CASSLSGRVYSNQPQHF.